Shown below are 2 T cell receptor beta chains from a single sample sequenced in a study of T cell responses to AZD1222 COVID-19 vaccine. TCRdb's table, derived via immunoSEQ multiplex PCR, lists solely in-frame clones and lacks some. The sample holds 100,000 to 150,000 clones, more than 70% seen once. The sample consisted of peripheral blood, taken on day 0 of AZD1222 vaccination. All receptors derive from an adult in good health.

The CDR3, as DNA: TGTGCCAGCAGCTTCGGAGCGGGTTTCACAGATACGCAGTATTTT. It encodes CASSFGAGFTDTQYF. V usage is TRBV7-2 and J usage is TRBJ2-3; tentatively, D is TRBD2 (6 bases). The V and J ends lost 3 bases and 2 bases respectively, with 12 bases between them. The CDR3 sequence is 15 residues long. Germline V gene lookup returns CDR1 SGHTA and CDR2 FQGNSA.

CDR3 nucleotides: TGTGCCAGCAGCCTAACTTGGAGGGGCGAAGAGACCCAGTACTTC. It codes for CASSLTWRGEETQYF. This chain uses TRBV5-4 with TRBJ2-5; D is perhaps TRBD2 (6 bases). The germline V and J ends were trimmed by 4 bases and 3 bases, with 16 bases remaining between them. The CDR3 has 15 amino acids. Per germline, CDR1 SGHNT and CDR2 YYREEE (reference sequence).